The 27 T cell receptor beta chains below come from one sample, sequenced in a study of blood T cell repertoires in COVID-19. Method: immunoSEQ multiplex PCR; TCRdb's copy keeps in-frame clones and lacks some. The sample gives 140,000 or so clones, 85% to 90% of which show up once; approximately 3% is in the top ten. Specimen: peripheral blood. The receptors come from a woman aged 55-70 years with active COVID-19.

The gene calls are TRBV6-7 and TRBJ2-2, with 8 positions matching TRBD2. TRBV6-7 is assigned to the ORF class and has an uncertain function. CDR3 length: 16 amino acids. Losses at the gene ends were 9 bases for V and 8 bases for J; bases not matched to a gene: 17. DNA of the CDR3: TGTGCCAGTCCGTCACTGGGACTAGATACCGGAGGGGAGCTGTTTTTT. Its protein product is CASPSLGLDTGGELFF.

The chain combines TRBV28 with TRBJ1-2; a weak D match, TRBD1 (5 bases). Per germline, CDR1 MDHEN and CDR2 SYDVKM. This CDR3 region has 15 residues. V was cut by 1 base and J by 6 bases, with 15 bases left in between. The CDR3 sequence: CASSLYRGTRDGYTF. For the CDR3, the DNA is TGTGCCAGCAGTTTATACCGGGGGACGAGGGATGGCTACACCTTC.

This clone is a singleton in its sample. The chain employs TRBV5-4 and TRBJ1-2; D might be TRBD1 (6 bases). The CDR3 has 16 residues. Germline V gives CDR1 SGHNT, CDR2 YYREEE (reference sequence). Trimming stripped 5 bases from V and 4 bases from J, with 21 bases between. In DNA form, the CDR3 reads TGTGCCAGCAGGGATTATAGGACAGCTCATAGCTATGGCTACACCTTC. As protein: CASRDYRTAHSYGYTF. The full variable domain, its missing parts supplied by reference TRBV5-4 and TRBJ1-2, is ETGVTQSPTHLIKTRGQQVTLRCSSQSGHNTVSWYQQALGQGPQFIFQYYREEENGRGNFPPRFSGLQFPNYSSELNVNALELDDSALYLCASRDYRTAHSYGYTFGSGTRLTVV.

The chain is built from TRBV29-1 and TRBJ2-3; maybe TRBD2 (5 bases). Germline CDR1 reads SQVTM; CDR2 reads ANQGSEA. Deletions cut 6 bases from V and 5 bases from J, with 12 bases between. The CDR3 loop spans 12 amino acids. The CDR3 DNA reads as TGCAGCGTCCGAGGCCGGGGAGATACGCAGTATTTT. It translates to CSVRGRGDTQYF.

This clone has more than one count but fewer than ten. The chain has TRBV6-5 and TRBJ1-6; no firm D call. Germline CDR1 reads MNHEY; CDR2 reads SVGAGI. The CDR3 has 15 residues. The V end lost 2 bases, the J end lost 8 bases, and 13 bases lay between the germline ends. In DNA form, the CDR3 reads TGTGCCAGCAGTTACAACGACGTCGGGGATTCACCCCTCCACTTT. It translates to CASSYNDVGDSPLHF.

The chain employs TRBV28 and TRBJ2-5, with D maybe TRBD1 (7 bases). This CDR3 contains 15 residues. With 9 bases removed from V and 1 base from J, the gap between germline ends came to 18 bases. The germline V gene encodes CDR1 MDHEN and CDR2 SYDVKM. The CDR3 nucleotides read TGTGCCAGTACCCAGGGGGGTGGGAGCCAAGAGACCCAGTACTTC. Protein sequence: CASTQGGGSQETQYF. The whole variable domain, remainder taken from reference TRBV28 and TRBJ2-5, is DVKVTQSSRYLVKRTGEKVFLECVQDMDHENMFWYRQDPGLGLRLIYFSYDVKMKEKGDIPEGYSVSREKKERFSLILESASTNQTSMYLCASTQGGGSQETQYFGPGTRLLVL.

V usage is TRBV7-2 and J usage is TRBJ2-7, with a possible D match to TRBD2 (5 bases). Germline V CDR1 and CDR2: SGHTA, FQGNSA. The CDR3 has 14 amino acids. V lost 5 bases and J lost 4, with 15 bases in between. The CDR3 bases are TGTGCCAGCAGCCCACTTGCTCCGGGATACGAGCAGTACTTC. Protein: CASSPLAPGYEQYF. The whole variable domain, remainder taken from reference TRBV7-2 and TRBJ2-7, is GAGVSQSPSNKVTEKGKDVELRCDPISGHTALYWYRQSLGQGLEFLIYFQGNSAPDKSGLPSDRFSAERTGGSVSTLTIQRTQQEDSAVYLCASSPLAPGYEQYFGPGTRLTVT.

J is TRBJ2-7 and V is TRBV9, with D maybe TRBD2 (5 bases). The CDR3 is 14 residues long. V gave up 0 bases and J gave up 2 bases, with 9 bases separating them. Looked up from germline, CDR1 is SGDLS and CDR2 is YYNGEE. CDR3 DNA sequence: TGTGCCAGCAGCGTAGCCGAGGGAGCCTACGAGCAGTACTTC. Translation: CASSVAEGAYEQYF.

CDR3 region: CATRGAGGPSLYNEQFF. CDR3 in DNA: TGTGCCACCAGGGGAGCGGGAGGGCCAAGTCTCTACAATGAGCAGTTCTTC. The gene calls are TRBV24-1 and TRBJ2-1, with 10 bases aligning to TRBD2. V gave up 7 bases and J gave up 3 bases; unmatched junction bases: 11. From germline, CDR1 is KGHDR and CDR2 SFDVKD. This CDR3 spans 17 amino acids.

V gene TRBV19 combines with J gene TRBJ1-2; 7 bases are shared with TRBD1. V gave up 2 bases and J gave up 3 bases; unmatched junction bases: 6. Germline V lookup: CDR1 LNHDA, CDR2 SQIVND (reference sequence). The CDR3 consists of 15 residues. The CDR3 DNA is TGTGCCAGTAGTATACCCCGGACAGGCCACTATGGCTACACCTTC. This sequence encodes CASSIPRTGHYGYTF.

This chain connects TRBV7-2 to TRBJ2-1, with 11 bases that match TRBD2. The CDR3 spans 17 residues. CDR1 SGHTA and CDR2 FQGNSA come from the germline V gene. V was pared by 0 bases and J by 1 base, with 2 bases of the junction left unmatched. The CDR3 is CASSLAGTSGSYNEQFF. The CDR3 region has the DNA TGTGCCAGCAGCTTAGCCGGGACTAGCGGTTCCTACAATGAGCAGTTCTTC. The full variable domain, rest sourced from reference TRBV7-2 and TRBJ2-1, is GAGVSQSPSNKVTEKGKDVELRCDPISGHTALYWYRQSLGQGLEFLIYFQGNSAPDKSGLPSDRFSAERTGGSVSTLTIQRTQQEDSAVYLCASSLAGTSGSYNEQFFGPGTRLTVL.

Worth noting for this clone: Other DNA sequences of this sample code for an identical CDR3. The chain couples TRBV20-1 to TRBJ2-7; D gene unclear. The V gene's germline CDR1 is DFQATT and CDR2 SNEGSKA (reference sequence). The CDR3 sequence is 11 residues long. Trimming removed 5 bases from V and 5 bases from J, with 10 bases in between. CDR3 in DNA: TGCAGTGCTCGCAGTGGCCACGAGCAGTACTTC. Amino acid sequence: CSARSGHEQYF.

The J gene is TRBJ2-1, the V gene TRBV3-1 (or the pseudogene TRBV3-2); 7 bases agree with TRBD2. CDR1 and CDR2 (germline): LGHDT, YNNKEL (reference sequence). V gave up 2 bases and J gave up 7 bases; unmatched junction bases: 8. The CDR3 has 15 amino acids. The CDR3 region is CASSQMGRVKNEQFF. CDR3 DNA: TGTGCCAGCAGCCAAATGGGGAGGGTTAAAAATGAGCAGTTCTTC.

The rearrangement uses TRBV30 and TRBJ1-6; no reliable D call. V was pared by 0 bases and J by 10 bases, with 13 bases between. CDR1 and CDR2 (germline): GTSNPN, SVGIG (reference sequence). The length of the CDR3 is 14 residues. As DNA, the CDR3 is TGTGCCTGGAGTGTACCCCGGGGAATCTCACCCCTCCACTTT. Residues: CAWSVPRGISPLHF.

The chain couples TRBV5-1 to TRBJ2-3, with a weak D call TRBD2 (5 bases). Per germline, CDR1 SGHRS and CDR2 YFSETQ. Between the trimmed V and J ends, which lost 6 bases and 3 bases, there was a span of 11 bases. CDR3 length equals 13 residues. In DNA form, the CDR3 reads TGCGCCAGCACCCATGAGGGTACAGATACGCAGTATTTT. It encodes CASTHEGTDTQYF.

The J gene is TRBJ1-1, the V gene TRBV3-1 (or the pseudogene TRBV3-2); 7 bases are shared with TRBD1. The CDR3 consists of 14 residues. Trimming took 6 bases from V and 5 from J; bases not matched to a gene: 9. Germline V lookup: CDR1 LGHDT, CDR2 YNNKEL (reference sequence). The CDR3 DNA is TGTGCCAGCAGGGAGACAGGGATAGATACTGAAGCTTTCTTT. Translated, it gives CASRETGIDTEAFF.

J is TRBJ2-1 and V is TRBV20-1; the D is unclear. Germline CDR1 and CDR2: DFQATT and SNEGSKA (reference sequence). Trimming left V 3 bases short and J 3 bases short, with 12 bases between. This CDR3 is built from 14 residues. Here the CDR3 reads CSASSARHYNEQFF. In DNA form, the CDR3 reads TGCAGTGCTAGTTCGGCTAGGCACTACAATGAGCAGTTCTTC.

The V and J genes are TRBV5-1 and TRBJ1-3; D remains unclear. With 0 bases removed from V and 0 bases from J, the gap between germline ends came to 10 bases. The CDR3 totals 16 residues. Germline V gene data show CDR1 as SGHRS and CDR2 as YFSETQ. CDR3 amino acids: CASSLVSASSGNTIYF. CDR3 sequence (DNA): TGCGCCAGCAGCTTGGTGTCCGCGAGCTCTGGAAACACCATATATTTT. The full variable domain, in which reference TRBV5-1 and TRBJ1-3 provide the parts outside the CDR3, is KAGVTQTPRYLIKTRGQQVTLSCSPISGHRSVSWYQQTPGQGLQFLFEYFSETQRNKGNFPGRFSGRQFSNSRSEMNVSTLELGDSALYLCASSLVSASSGNTIYFGEGSWLTVV.

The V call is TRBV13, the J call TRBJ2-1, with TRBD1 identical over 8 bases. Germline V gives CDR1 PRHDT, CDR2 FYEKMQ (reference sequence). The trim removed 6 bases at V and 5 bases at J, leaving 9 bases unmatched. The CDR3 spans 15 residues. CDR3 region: CASSQTGVLDNEQFF. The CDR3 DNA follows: TGTGCCAGCAGTCAGACAGGGGTTTTGGACAATGAGCAGTTCTTC.

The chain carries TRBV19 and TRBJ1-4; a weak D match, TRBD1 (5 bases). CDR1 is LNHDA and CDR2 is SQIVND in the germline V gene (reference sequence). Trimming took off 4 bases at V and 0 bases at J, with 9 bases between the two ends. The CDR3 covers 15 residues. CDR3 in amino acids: CASSRRGATNEKLFF. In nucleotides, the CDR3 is TGTGCCAGTAGTAGGAGGGGAGCAACTAATGAAAAACTGTTTTTT.

The CDR3 DNA follows: TGTGCCAGCAGCCGGAGGGGGCGTCAGCCCCAGCATTTT. Its translation: CASSRRGRQPQHF. The V and J genes are TRBV5-8 and TRBJ1-5; 7 bases match TRBD1. From germline, CDR1 is SGHTS and CDR2 YDEGEE. This CDR3 has 13 amino acids. Unmatched junction bases numbered 4, after V lost 4 bases and J lost 6 bases.

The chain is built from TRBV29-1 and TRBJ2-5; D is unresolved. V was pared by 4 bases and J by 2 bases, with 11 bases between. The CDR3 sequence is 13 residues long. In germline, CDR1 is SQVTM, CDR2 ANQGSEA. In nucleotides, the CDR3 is TGCAGCGTTGGAGCAGCGTCTCAAGAGACCCAGTACTTC. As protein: CSVGAASQETQYF.

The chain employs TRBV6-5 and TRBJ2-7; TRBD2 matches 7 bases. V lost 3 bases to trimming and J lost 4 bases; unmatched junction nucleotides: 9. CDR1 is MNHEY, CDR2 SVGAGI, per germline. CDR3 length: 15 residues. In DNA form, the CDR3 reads TGTGCCAGCAGTTATAGCGGACTAGGGATGTACGAGCAGTACTTC. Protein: CASSYSGLGMYEQYF.

The CDR3 DNA follows: TGTGCCAGCAGTGATGGGGGATCGGGAACTAGCGGGAGGCGCCTCTACGAGCAGTACTTC. Encoded protein: CASSDGGSGTSGRRLYEQYF. The chain joins TRBV2 to TRBJ2-7, with TRBD2 matching 12 bases. J gave up 3 bases and V 3 bases, and 18 bases lay outside the gene matches. Germline V gene lookup returns CDR1 SNHLY and CDR2 FYNNEI. This CDR3 comprises 20 residues.

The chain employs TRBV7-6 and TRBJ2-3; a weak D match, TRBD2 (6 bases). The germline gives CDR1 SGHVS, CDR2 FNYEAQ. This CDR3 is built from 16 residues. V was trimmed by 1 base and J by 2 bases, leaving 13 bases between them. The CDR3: CASSLGYGGNTDTQYF. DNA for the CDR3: TGTGCCAGCAGCTTAGGCTATGGCGGGAACACAGATACGCAGTATTTT.

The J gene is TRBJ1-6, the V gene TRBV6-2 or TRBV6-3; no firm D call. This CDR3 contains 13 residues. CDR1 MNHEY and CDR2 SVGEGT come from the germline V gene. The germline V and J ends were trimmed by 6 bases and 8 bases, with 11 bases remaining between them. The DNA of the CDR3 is TGTGCCAGCAGCCGGTCAGGCGATTCACCCCTCCACTTT. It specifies CASSRSGDSPLHF.

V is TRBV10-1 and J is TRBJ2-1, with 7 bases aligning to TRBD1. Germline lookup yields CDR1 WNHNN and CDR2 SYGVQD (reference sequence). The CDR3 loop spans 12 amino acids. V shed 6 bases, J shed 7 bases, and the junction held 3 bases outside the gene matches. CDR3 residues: CASSRDRNEQFF. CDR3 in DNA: TGCGCCAGCAGCCGGGACAGAAATGAGCAGTTCTTC.